What follows are 18 T cell receptor beta chains derived from one specimen sequenced in a study of blood T cell repertoires in COVID-19. The repertoire was sequenced with immunoSEQ multiplex PCR; TCRdb's copy has only in-frame clones and lacks some. The sample includes under 130,000 clones, about nine tenths of them seen just once. The material sequenced was peripheral blood. These receptors all come from a woman of 80 years or more in a cohort sampled during active COVID-19.

The rearrangement uses TRBV20-1 and TRBJ2-5; 9 nucleotides match TRBD2. This CDR3 is 11 amino acids long. CDR1 and CDR2 from the germline V gene are DFQATT and SNEGSKA (reference sequence). The ends lost 6 bases at V and 9 bases at J; junction bases unmatched: 5. Here the CDR3 reads CSAATSGPQYF. DNA for the CDR3: TGCAGTGCGGCTACTAGCGGGCCCCAGTACTTC.

This clone has only one observation. J is TRBJ2-5 and V is TRBV9; 10 bases are shared with TRBD2. CDR3 length equals 15 residues. The V gene end was trimmed by 1 base and the J gene end by 5 bases; junction bases not matched to a gene: 5. Germline values: CDR1 SGDLS, CDR2 YYNGEE. As DNA, the CDR3 is TGTGCCAGCAGCGTAAGGCTAGCGGGAGACGAGACCCAGTACTTC. Its protein is CASSVRLAGDETQYF.

The chain carries TRBV5-6 and TRBJ1-3; 8 bases agree with TRBD1. Looked up from germline, CDR1 is SGHDT and CDR2 is YYEEEE. The J segment lost 9 bases and the V segment lost 5 bases, leaving 13 bases of the junction unmatched. This CDR3 spans 15 amino acids. The CDR3, as DNA: TGTGCCAGCAGGGAGGACAGGGAGGCACAGGGCACCATATATTTT. Encoded protein: CASREDREAQGTIYF. The whole variable domain, remainder taken from reference TRBV5-6 and TRBJ1-3, is DAGVTQSPTHLIKTRGQQVTLRCSPKSGHDTVSWYQQALGQGPQFIFQYYEEEERQRGNFPDRFSGHQFPNYSSELNVNALLLGDSALYLCASREDREAQGTIYFGEGSWLTVV.

This sequence joins TRBV6-6 and TRBJ2-7, with 12 bases fitting TRBD1. V was pared by 5 bases and J by 4 bases, with 12 bases of the junction left unmatched. The CDR3 is made up of 17 amino acids. From germline, CDR1 is MNHNY and CDR2 SVGAGI (reference sequence). The CDR3 protein is CASSPGTGGRHRYEQYF. The CDR3 DNA is TGTGCCAGCAGTCCCGGGACAGGGGGCCGGCATCGTTACGAGCAGTACTTC.

The CDR3 DNA reads TGCGCCAGCAGTAGCACAGGGGGGGCTGAAGCTTTCTTT. It encodes CASSSTGGAEAFF. The rearrangement uses TRBV5-1 and TRBJ1-1; 8 bases align to TRBD1. The CDR3 sequence is 13 residues long. The J segment lost 6 bases and the V segment lost 5 bases, leaving 6 bases of the junction unmatched. Germline CDR1 is SGHRS and CDR2 is YFSETQ. The variable domain in full, completed from reference TRBV5-1 and TRBJ1-1, reads KAGVTQTPRYLIKTRGQQVTLSCSPISGHRSVSWYQQTPGQGLQFLFEYFSETQRNKGNFPGRFSGRQFSNSRSEMNVSTLELGDSALYLCASSSTGGAEAFFGQGTRLTVV.

The chain joins TRBV5-1 to TRBJ2-5; 9 positions agree with TRBD2. Trimming took 2 bases from V and 4 from J; bases not matched to a gene: 6. Per germline, CDR1 SGHRS and CDR2 YFSETQ. This CDR3 has 15 residues. In DNA, the CDR3 is TGCGCCAGCAGCTTATTAGCGGGAGATCGAGAGACCCAGTACTTC. Translating gives CASSLLAGDRETQYF.

The CDR3 loop is CASSSRGLGNQPQHF. The CDR3 DNA is TGTGCCAGCAGTTCCAGGGGTTTGGGCAATCAGCCCCAGCATTTT. The chain couples TRBV27 to TRBJ1-5; TRBD1 is a possible D gene (6 bases). The CDR3 is 15 residues long. Germline V gene sequence: CDR1 MNHEY, CDR2 SMNVEV (reference sequence). Deletions cut 4 bases from V and 2 bases from J, with 12 bases between.

For this clone: At one of its ends the junction is not consistent with the germline gene, which may arise from a read error. This chain joins TRBV12-3 or TRBV12-4 and TRBJ2-6; weak D call: TRBD2 (6 bases). The CDR3 extends over 12 amino acids. The CDR3 protein is CASSLSSGPVAF. CDR3 in DNA: TGTGCCAGCAGTTTATCAAGCGGGCCAGTGGCTTTC.

The chain recombines TRBV6-5 with TRBJ2-6; TRBD1 aligns across 7 bases. V was pared by 4 bases and J by 3 bases, with 3 bases of the junction left unmatched. The CDR3 has 15 amino acids. CDR1 and CDR2 from the germline V gene are MNHEY and SVGAGI. CDR3 loop: CASSFTGDGANVLTF. CDR3 coding DNA: TGTGCCAGCAGTTTCACAGGGGATGGGGCCAACGTCCTGACTTTC.

V is TRBV24-1 and J is TRBJ2-1; TRBD1 might be the D (6 bases). The CDR3 length is 13 residues. Germline V gene lookup returns CDR1 KGHDR and CDR2 SFDVKD. The V gene lost 5 bases and the J gene lost 5 bases, with 9 bases spanning the gap. The CDR3 loop reads CATSAPGDNEQFF. The CDR3 DNA reads as TGTGCCACCAGTGCTCCAGGGGACAATGAGCAGTTCTTC.

The genes are TRBV5-4 and TRBJ2-7, with TRBD1 identical over 11 bases. J gave up 4 bases and V 7 bases, and 4 bases lay outside the gene matches. The CDR3 has 13 residues. The V gene's germline CDR1 is SGHNT and CDR2 YYREEE (reference sequence). CDR3 loop: CASSGQGAYEQYF. The CDR3 bases are TGTGCCAGCTCTGGACAGGGGGCGTACGAGCAGTACTTC.

This chain uses TRBV5-1 with TRBJ2-7, with D possibly TRBD1 on 5 matching bases. The V end was cut by 4 bases, the J end by 0 bases, with 5 bases between. The CDR3 extends over 12 amino acids. Germline CDR1 reads SGHRS; CDR2 reads YFSETQ. The DNA of the CDR3 is TGCGCCAGCAGCAGGGGCTCCTACGAGCAGTACTTC. Translation gives CASSRGSYEQYF.

The rearrangement links TRBV2 to TRBJ1-6; 8 nucleotides line up with TRBD1. This CDR3 has 17 amino acids. CDR1 and CDR2 from the germline V gene are SNHLY and FYNNEI. The ends lost 3 bases at V and 2 bases at J; junction bases unmatched: 6. In nucleotides, the CDR3 is TGTGCCAGCAGTGATACGACAGGGGCAACCTATAATTCACCCCTCCACTTT. Protein: CASSDTTGATYNSPLHF.

This clone was recorded only once. This sequence joins TRBV19 and TRBJ1-1, with TRBD1 as a possible D gene (6 bases). V lost 1 base and J 5 bases, leaving 14 bases between the germline ends. The V gene's germline CDR1 is LNHDA and CDR2 SQIVND (reference sequence). CDR3 size: 15 residues. Here the CDR3 DNA reads TGTGCCAGTAGTATAGGGGGCAGGGGTGAGACTGAAGCTTTCTTT. It encodes CASSIGGRGETEAFF.

V and J are TRBV2 and TRBJ1-2; the match to TRBD1 covers 8 bases. This CDR3 has 14 amino acids. The germline V gene has CDR1 SNHLY and CDR2 FYNNEI. The V gene end was trimmed by 4 bases and the J gene end by 4 bases; junction bases not matched to a gene: 5. The CDR3 protein is CASSGDRTSYGYTF. CDR3 nucleotides: TGTGCCAGCAGTGGGGACAGGACCTCCTATGGCTACACCTTC.

The CDR3 region has the DNA TGCAGCGGCCGACAGGGGGCAGGATATGAGCAGTTCTTC. Translated, it gives CSGRQGAGYEQFF. The chain combines TRBV29-1 with TRBJ2-1, with 10 nucleotides matching TRBD1. The CDR3 totals 13 residues. Germline loops: CDR1 SQVTM, CDR2 ANQGSEA. V gave up 7 bases and J gave up 8 bases; unmatched junction bases: 8.

The chain joins TRBV7-2 to TRBJ2-7; 7 nucleotides align to TRBD1. Germline lookup yields CDR1 SGHTA and CDR2 FQGNSA. The CDR3 covers 16 residues. The V and J ends lost 5 bases and 2 bases, in that order; junction bases with no gene match: 12. The CDR3 sequence: CASSPRLSQGAYEQYF. The CDR3 DNA is TGTGCCAGCAGCCCCAGATTGTCTCAGGGGGCCTACGAGCAGTACTTC.

The chain uses TRBV7-9 and TRBJ2-1, with 9 bases fitting TRBD2. From germline, CDR1 is SEHNR and CDR2 FQNEAQ (reference sequence). V lost 5 bases to trimming and J lost 7 bases; unmatched junction nucleotides: 6. This CDR3 has 14 residues. The CDR3 region has the DNA TGTGCCAGCAGCCCCCAGACTAGCGGAAATGAGCAGTTCTTC. Its translation is CASSPQTSGNEQFF.